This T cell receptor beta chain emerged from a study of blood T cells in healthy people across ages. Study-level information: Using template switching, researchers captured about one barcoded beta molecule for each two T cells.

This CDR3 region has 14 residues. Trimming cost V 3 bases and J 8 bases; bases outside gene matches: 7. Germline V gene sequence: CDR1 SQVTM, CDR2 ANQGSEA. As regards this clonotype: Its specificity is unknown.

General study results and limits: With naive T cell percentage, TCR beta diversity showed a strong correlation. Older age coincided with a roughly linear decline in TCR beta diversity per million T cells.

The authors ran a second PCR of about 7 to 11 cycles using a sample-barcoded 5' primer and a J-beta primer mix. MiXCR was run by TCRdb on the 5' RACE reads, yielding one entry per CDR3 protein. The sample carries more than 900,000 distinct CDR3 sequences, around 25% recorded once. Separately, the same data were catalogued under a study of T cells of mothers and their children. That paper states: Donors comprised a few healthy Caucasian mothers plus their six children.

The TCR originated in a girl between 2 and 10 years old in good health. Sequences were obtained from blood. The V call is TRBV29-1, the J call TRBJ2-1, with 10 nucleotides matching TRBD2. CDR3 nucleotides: TGCAGCGTTGAGGCCCTAGCGGGGGTAGATGAGCAGTTCTTC. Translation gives CSVEALAGVDEQFF.